This TCR beta chain was captured by sequencing in a study of cytomegalovirus exposure and HLA in healthy donors. Researchers ran the PCR with 60 Vbeta and 13 Jbeta primers. Profiling relied on immunoSEQ multiplex PCR, and the TCRdb table lists in-frame clones only, not all of them. The repertoire includes approximately 100,000 clones, 79% of them detected once, and about 4.1% sits in the top ten. Germline V gene lookup returns CDR1 SNHLY and CDR2 FYNNEI. V was clipped by 2 bases and J by 0 bases, with 17 bases between them. This CDR3 spans 17 amino acids. The sample consisted of PBMCs. This rearrangement joins TRBV2 to TRBJ2-7; D may be TRBD1 (5 bases). The receptor was isolated from a man between 50 and 59 years old in good health and CMV-seropositive. The CDR3 spells CASSELAGRPSSYEQYF. The CDR3 DNA reads as TGTGCCAGCAGTGAACTTGCAGGGCGCCCGAGCTCCTACGAGCAGTACTTC.